The clone carrying this T cell receptor (beta chain) is a singleton in its sample. With 6 bases removed from V and 6 bases from J, the gap between germline ends came to 12 bases. The CDR3 covers 13 residues. Germline assignment: CDR1 MNHEY and CDR2 SVGAGI. This entry belongs to a study of blood T cell repertoires in COVID-19. Sequenced by immunoSEQ multiplex PCR; TCRdb stores in-frame clones only, minus some. The sample lists some 250,000 clones; 85% to 90% were seen once. The source material was peripheral blood. The rearrangement links TRBV6-5 to TRBJ1-5, with D possibly being TRBD1 (5 bases). The sequence was obtained from a woman aged 55-69 years with COVID-19, enrolled during active disease. This CDR3 reads CASSRARGQPQHF. The CDR3 DNA follows: TGTGCCAGCAGCAGGGCCCGCGGTCAGCCCCAGCATTTT.